Listed below are T cell receptor beta chains from one sample, sequenced in a study of CD8 T cells in Susac syndrome. TCRdb reprocessed the immunoSEQ multiplex PCR reads via MiXCR and lists one record per CDR3 protein. The table shows hundreds of thousands of distinct CDR3 sequences, with about 94% occurring only once. Source material: CD4+ T cells from PBMCs. The origin of the receptors is a human donor with multiple sclerosis. CDR3s include the opening cysteine and the closing phenylalanine or tryptophan. Fields, in order: D gene, clone size, J gene, V gene, CDR3 DNA, CDR3 protein. The D gene is left open where the match is weak. Rows may omit the clone size; those that give it use once, few, many or a size class.

.,.,TRBJ2-2,TRBV5-1,TGCGCCAGCAGCCCGGCCGTCGGGTCCGGGGAGCTGTTTTTT,CASSPAVGSGELFF
.,.,TRBJ1-5,TRBV5-1,TGCGCCAGCAGCTTGGGTAGGGGCGGGACCCAGCATTTT,CASSLGRGGTQHF
.,.,TRBJ2-7,TRBV3-1,TGTGCCAGCAGCCAAGATGTGGTGAGGGCGGGAGAGCAGTACTTC,CASSQDVVRAGEQYF
.,.,TRBJ1-1,TRBV7-6,TGTGCCAGCAGCTTGGGGCAGGGGATTGAAGCTTTCTTT,CASSLGQGIEAFF
TRBD2,.,TRBJ2-2,TRBV11-2,TGTGCCAGCAGCCTAAAGCCCGTGGGACTAGCGGGAGGTGGCACCGGGGAGCTGTTTTTT,CASSLKPVGLAGGGTGELFF
.,.,TRBJ2-2,TRBV5-4,TGTGCCAGCAGTTCGGGGCAATCGAACACCGGGGAGCTGTTTTTT,CASSSGQSNTGELFF
TRBD1,.,TRBJ1-5,TRBV2,TGTGCCAGCAGTGTTACAGGGGGAATTTACCAGCCCCAGCATTTT,CASSVTGGIYQPQHF
.,few,TRBJ2-2,TRBV27,TGTGCCAGCTGGCGAGCGACCGGGGAGCTGTTTTTT,CASWRATGELFF
TRBD1,.,TRBJ2-5,TRBV24-1,TGTGCCACCAGCCTCCAGGGGGACGAGACCCAGTACTTC,CATSLQGDETQYF
.,.,TRBJ2-1,TRBV7-3,TGTGCCAGCAGCCTCAGGGTCTCAGGGCGGGATGAGCAGTTCTTC,CASSLRVSGRDEQFF
TRBD2,.,TRBJ2-4,TRBV10-3,TGTGCCATCAGTGACCCGAGACAACGGACTAGCGGGGTTGCGAACATTCAGTACTTC,CAISDPRQRTSGVANIQYF
.,.,TRBJ2-6,TRBV6-5,TGTGCCAGCAGTCTCGACAGGCCTAACTCCTCTGGGGCCAACGTCCTGACTTTC,CASSLDRPNSSGANVLTF
.,.,TRBJ2-3,TRBV7-2,TGTGCCAGCAGCCCGGGACTTTTCGGGGCAGATACGCAGTATTTT,CASSPGLFGADTQYF
.,.,TRBJ2-2,TRBV15,TGTGCCACCAGCAGAGATTCGGGGACAACGAACACCGGGGAGCTGTTTTTT,CATSRDSGTTNTGELFF